What follows are 12 T cell receptor beta chains derived from one specimen sequenced in a study of T cells in Graves' hyperthyroidism and ophthalmopathy. Researchers took RNA transcripts and amplified the TCR beta CDR3 regions from them. During a first-round RT-PCR of the TCR CDR3, the HTBI primer set was used. Via MiXCR, TCRdb re-called the multiplex PCR reads, giving one row per CDR3 protein. The sample includes 300,000 to 450,000 distinct CDR3 sequences, roughly 13% of them seen just once. Sequencing used blood. These receptors all stem from a man aged 25 to 45 with Graves' hyperthyroidism that later progressed to Graves' ophthalmopathy.

The rearrangement uses TRBV4-2 and TRBJ1-1; no definite D call. The CDR3 totals 15 residues. V was trimmed by 0 bases and J by 0 bases, leaving 8 bases between them. Germline V CDR1 and CDR2: LGHNA, YNFKEQ. CDR3 loop: CASSQEQNMNTEAFF. CDR3 DNA sequence: TGTGCCAGCAGCCAAGAACAGAACATGAACACTGAAGCTTTCTTT.

This clonotype was observed a handful of times. The chain combines TRBV19 with TRBJ2-2, with 8 bases matching TRBD1. The J segment lost 5 bases and the V segment lost 1 base, leaving 6 bases of the junction unmatched. The germline V gene encodes CDR1 LNHDA and CDR2 SQIVND (reference sequence). The CDR3 is 16 amino acids. CDR3 loop: CASSIVGQGLTGELFF. CDR3 DNA sequence: TGTGCCAGTAGTATAGTAGGACAGGGATTAACCGGGGAGCTGTTTTTT.

This clonotype occurred many times. J is TRBJ2-7 and V is TRBV12-3 or TRBV12-4; 10 nucleotides align to TRBD1. V dropped 8 bases and J dropped 5; count of bases not matched to a gene: 9. This CDR3 has 14 residues. CDR3 DNA sequence: TGTGCCAGCGCCCATGGGACAGGGGTTCACGAGCAGTACTTC. Amino acids: CASAHGTGVHEQYF.

This clonotype was seen at least ten times. The chain joins TRBV28 to TRBJ2-7; D perhaps matches TRBD2 (6 bases). The CDR3 consists of 17 residues. Trimming cost V 1 base and J 0 bases, with 16 bases left between them. Per the germline V gene, CDR1 is MDHEN and CDR2 is SYDVKM. The CDR3 nucleotides are TGTGCCAGCAGTTTATCCCTGACTAGACCTAGCTCCTACGAGCAGTACTTC. This gives the protein CASSLSLTRPSSYEQYF.

This clonotype was detected once. The chain carries TRBV20-1 and TRBJ2-5, with D hard to call. Germline V gives CDR1 DFQATT, CDR2 SNEGSKA (reference sequence). Trimming pared 1 base from V and 5 bases from J, leaving 11 bases between. The CDR3 extends over 13 amino acids. The CDR3 DNA is TGCAGTGCTAGAGGACTCTTAGGGGAGACCCAGTACTTC. Protein product: CSARGLLGETQYF.

Ten or more counts support this clonotype. The genes are TRBV28 and TRBJ2-7; D is perhaps TRBD1 or TRBD2 (6 bases each). V was cut by 3 bases and J by 4 bases, with 10 bases left in between. Germline V gene sequence: CDR1 MDHEN, CDR2 SYDVKM. The CDR3 loop spans 13 amino acids. The CDR3 DNA follows: TGTGCCAGCAGTTTGGGGGGCGAGTACGAGCAGTACTTC. Residues: CASSLGGEYEQYF.

This clonotype was observed many times. This rearrangement joins TRBV6-5 to TRBJ1-1; D call uncertain. The CDR3 is 14 amino acids. Trimming took off 0 bases at V and 2 bases at J, with 7 bases between the two ends. Germline assignment: CDR1 MNHEY and CDR2 SVGAGI. CDR3 nucleotide sequence: TGTGCCAGCAGTTACTCCGCGGAAAACACTGAAGCTTTCTTT. As protein: CASSYSAENTEAFF.

The genes are TRBV12-3 or TRBV12-4 and TRBJ2-3; 7 bases are a match to TRBD2. The CDR3 covers 15 residues. V shed 3 bases and J 8 bases; nucleotides not matched to a gene: 11. CDR3 sequence: CASSFGAGPGGTQYF. The CDR3 DNA follows: TGTGCCAGCAGTTTCGGGGCGGGGCCGGGGGGTACGCAGTATTTT.

There are many counts of this clonotype. This chain joins TRBV20-1 and TRBJ1-2; no reliable D call. The CDR3 runs to 11 residues. Trimming removed 2 bases from V and 5 bases from J, with 6 bases in between. Germline values: CDR1 DFQATT, CDR2 SNEGSKA (reference sequence). Here the CDR3 reads CSARRQYGYTF. CDR3 in DNA: TGCAGTGCTAGAAGGCAGTATGGCTACACCTTC.

This clonotype was seen ten or more times. The chain uses TRBV20-1 and TRBJ2-5; 15 bases are shared with TRBD2. This CDR3 region has 15 residues. Germline CDR1 DFQATT, CDR2 SNEGSKA (reference sequence). The V segment lost 4 bases and the J segment 2 bases; nucleotides outside the gene matches: 2. The CDR3 is CSAKGTSGGQETQYF. The DNA for the CDR3 is TGCAGTGCTAAAGGGACTAGCGGGGGGCAAGAGACCCAGTACTTC.

This clonotype was detected many times. The chain joins TRBV5-1 to TRBJ2-7; the D gene could be TRBD1 or TRBD2 (6 bases each). The CDR3 contains 17 residues. V was pared by 0 bases and J by 3 bases, with 19 bases between. CDR1 and CDR2 (germline): SGHRS, YFSETQ. CDR3 DNA: TGCGCCAGCAGCTTGGCCACGGGGGCTTTAGGAATCTACGAGCAGTACTTC. Its protein product is CASSLATGALGIYEQYF.

This clonotype appeared many times. This chain links TRBV7-2 with TRBJ2-7; a possible D gene is TRBD1 (6 bases). Looked up from germline, CDR1 is SGHTA and CDR2 is FQGNSA. Trimming removed 6 bases at V and 1 base at J, with 13 bases between. The CDR3 has 14 residues. The CDR3, as DNA: TGTGCCAGCAGTGGGCCAGGGGATTCCTACGAGCAGTACTTC. Translating gives CASSGPGDSYEQYF.